The TCR beta chain under discussion was sequenced for a study of T cell changes during pregnancy in multiple sclerosis. Only in-frame clones appear in the TCRdb table, and some are missing; sequencing was by immunoSEQ multiplex PCR. The sample has some 93,000 clones; almost 95% are singletons. Between the trimmed V and J ends, which lost 1 base and 3 bases, there was a span of 7 bases. This CDR3 comprises 13 residues. Per the germline V gene, CDR1 is SGHDT and CDR2 is YYEEEE. This TCR was sampled from a female donor with multiple sclerosis, enrolled in a pregnancy study. The sample was peripheral blood, taken after pregnancy. The chain recombines TRBV5-6 with TRBJ1-1, with D perhaps TRBD1 (6 bases). CDR3 sequence reads: CASSLTGHTEAFF. The DNA for the CDR3 is TGTGCCAGCAGCTTGACAGGGCACACTGAAGCTTTCTTT.